A selection of T cell receptor beta chains follows, all from one sample in a study of shared clonotypes between healthy human individuals. Using immunoSEQ multiplex PCR, the repertoire was profiled, and TCRdb retains in-frame clones only, with some absent. The sample records roughly 170,000 clones, about 66% being singletons. Sample: memory CD4+ T cells sorted from blood. These receptors were collected from a young man in good health. The conserved cysteine and the conserved F or W are not part of the CDR3 here. Fields, in order: V gene, clone size, J gene, CDR3 protein. Clone sizes are given selectively: once, few, many, or a class where the clone is expanded.

TRBV30	-	TRBJ2-1	AWTATFPGGQF
TRBV9	few	TRBJ2-7	ASSADRDQY
TRBV28	-	TRBJ1-4	ASSPQGGVGNEKLF
TRBV5-1	few	TRBJ1-2	ASSRGQIGYGYT
TRBV5-6	once	TRBJ2-1	ASSSIGTYNEQF
TRBV9	-	TRBJ2-3	ASSVAPRTVQGDTQY
TRBV5-1	-	TRBJ2-5	ASTTGNHGGETQY
TRBV11-3	-	TRBJ2-5	ASSRDRGEILTQY
TRBV18	-	TRBJ2-5	ASSPPGTSQTQY
TRBV7-1	-	TRBJ2-7	ASSSSGRAYEQY
TRBV5-1	-	TRBJ2-1	ASSFGGGGLYNEQF
TRBV5-1	-	TRBJ2-1	ASSRDPYNEQF
TRBV6-5	many	TRBJ2-3	ASSTQTDTQY
TRBV28	few	TRBJ2-7	AGAGTNYEQY
TRBV5-1	-	TRBJ2-1	ASSPDGLGEQF
TRBV5-1	-	TRBJ1-2	ASSSSANRVDGYT
TRBV5-1	-	TRBJ2-7	ASSSAGQGYEQY
TRBV11-2	-	TRBJ2-7	ASSSIQKDRGRGEQY
TRBV18	few	TRBJ2-6	ASSPGGAGVSPGANVLT
TRBV7-2	-	TRBJ2-3	ASSLANSLTITDTQY
TRBV6-6	-	TRBJ2-7	ASRQTSGFHEQY
TRBV6-6	-	TRBJ1-5	ASIGRVANQPQH
TRBV5-1	-	TRBJ2-5	ASSLEQGQETQY
TRBV28	-	TRBJ1-2	ASRRQNGYT
TRBV7-2	-	TRBJ1-5	ASSRTGFNQPQH
TRBV29-1	once	TRBJ2-5	SVKTGRETQY
TRBV7-9	-	TRBJ2-2	ASTGLGTGELF
TRBV19	-	TRBJ2-3	ASSFTTSTDTQY